This T cell receptor beta chain was retrieved from a study of identical twins. Study-level points and caveats: Out-of-frame beta chain sequences displayed weaker excess sharing between twins. Cord blood beta clonotypes present at high abundance carried fewer insertions; no such pattern appeared in memory repertoires. Out-of-frame alpha sequences that twins shared showed excess low generation probability.

A universal primer site came from template switching; cDNA carried unique molecular identifiers. Via MiXCR, TCRdb re-called the 5' RACE reads, giving one row per CDR3 protein. The table has a few hundred thousand distinct CDR3 sequences, under 12% seen once. Germline values: CDR1 SGHVS, CDR2 FNYEAQ. Trimming left V 2 bases short and J 6 bases short, with 17 bases between. The CDR3 is made up of 16 amino acids. This clonotype was seen repeatedly, ten times or more. The antigen is undetermined. This chain connects TRBV7-6 to TRBJ1-5, with D maybe TRBD1 (6 bases). Sequences were obtained from memory T cells sorted from blood. This clonotype was sampled from a man aged 45-60 years in good health. CDR3 coding DNA: TGTGCCAGCAGCTTAATCGGAGGGAGGGGGAGTCAGCCCCAGCATTTT. This sequence encodes CASSLIGGRGSQPQHF.